This is a list of T cell receptor beta chains from one sample in a study of cytomegalovirus exposure and HLA in healthy donors. Sequencing used immunoSEQ multiplex PCR; TCRdb keeps in-frame clones, though not all of them. The sample records under 250,000 clones, 76% being singletons. The source material was PBMCs. These receptors were obtained from a man aged 18-30 years in good health and CMV-seronegative. CDR3s include the opening cysteine and the closing phenylalanine or tryptophan. The order of the fields is CDR3 protein, CDR3 DNA, D gene, J gene, clone size, V gene. The D gene is left open where the match is weak. For some rows the clone size is stated as once, few or many, or as a class when expanded; others skip it.

CDR3: CASGETAGTGGGYTF; DNA: TGTGCTAGTGGTGAGACTGCCGGGACAGGGGGCGGCTACACCTTC; D: TRBD1; J: TRBJ1-2; size: -; V: TRBV12-5
CDR3: CAIATSGSINEQFF; DNA: TGTGCCATCGCGACTAGCGGGAGTATTAATGAGCAGTTCTTC; D: TRBD2; J: TRBJ2-1; size: -; V: TRBV2
CDR3: CASSSGQTNYGYTF; DNA: TGTGCCAGCAGTTCGGGACAGACCAACTATGGCTACACCTTC; D: TRBD1; J: TRBJ1-2; size: -; V: TRBV28
CDR3: CASSEWGQVPDTQYF; DNA: TGTGCCAGCAGTGAATGGGGACAGGTGCCAGATACGCAGTATTTT; D: TRBD1; J: TRBJ2-3; size: -; V: TRBV25-1
CDR3: CASSFTGGRNYGYTF; DNA: TGTGCCAGCAGCTTCACTGGAGGCAGGAACTATGGCTACACCTTC; D: -; J: TRBJ1-2; size: -; V: TRBV13
CDR3: CASSEPAGNTGELFF; DNA: TGTGCCAGCAGTGAACCGGCGGGGAACACCGGGGAGCTGTTTTTT; D: -; J: TRBJ2-2; size: -; V: TRBV25-1
CDR3: CASSSGTGVLTEAFF; DNA: TGCGCCAGCAGCTCCGGGACAGGGGTATTAACTGAAGCTTTCTTT; D: TRBD1; J: TRBJ1-1; size: -; V: TRBV5-1
CDR3: CASSVGGGAAGELFF; DNA: TGTGCCAGCAGCGTAGGAGGAGGGGCGGCCGGGGAGCTGTTTTTT; D: -; J: TRBJ2-2; size: few; V: TRBV9
CDR3: CASTAKRQGAILDTQYF; DNA: TGTGCCAGCACCGCGAAGAGACAGGGGGCGATTTTGGATACGCAGTATTTT; D: TRBD1; J: TRBJ2-3; size: once; V: TRBV27
CDR3: CASSGLGIGTGELFF; DNA: TGTGCCAGCAGTGGACTAGGGATAGGCACCGGGGAGCTGTTTTTT; D: -; J: TRBJ2-2; size: -; V: TRBV6-1
CDR3: CASSASTSGSAEQYF; DNA: TGCGCCAGCAGCGCCTCGACTAGCGGGAGCGCCGAGCAGTACTTC; D: TRBD2; J: TRBJ2-7; size: few; V: TRBV4-1
CDR3: CASSLMAGLGTGSTDTQYF; DNA: TGTGCCAGCAGCTTAATGGCAGGCCTCGGGACAGGGAGCACAGATACGCAGTATTTT; D: TRBD1; J: TRBJ2-3; size: -; V: TRBV7-3
CDR3: CASSFDRGLQTEAFF; DNA: TGCGCCAGCAGCTTCGACAGGGGGCTTCAAACTGAAGCTTTCTTT; D: TRBD1; J: TRBJ1-1; size: -; V: TRBV4-1
CDR3: CASSLLATEAFF; DNA: TGTGCCAGCAGTCTGTTGGCCACTGAAGCTTTCTTT; D: -; J: TRBJ1-1; size: -; V: TRBV2
CDR3: CASTIRRAGEAFF; DNA: TGTGCCAGCACAATCCGCAGAGCGGGGGAAGCTTTCTTT; D: -; J: TRBJ1-1; size: -; V: TRBV28
CDR3: CASSQDLAASTDTQYF; DNA: TGCGCCAGCAGCCAAGATCTGGCGGCTAGCACAGATACGCAGTATTTT; D: -; J: TRBJ2-3; size: once; V: TRBV4-1
CDR3: CASSGLELIYYEQYF; DNA: TGTGCCAGCAGTGGGCTCGAACTCATATACTACGAGCAGTACTTC; D: -; J: TRBJ2-7; size: -; V: TRBV27
CDR3: CASSQGQLNTEAFF; DNA: TGCGCCAGCAGCCAAGGACAGTTAAACACTGAAGCTTTCTTT; D: -; J: TRBJ1-1; size: -; V: TRBV4-1
CDR3: CASSQQGDEQYF; DNA: TGTGCCAGCAGCCAACAGGGCGACGAGCAGTACTTC; D: -; J: TRBJ2-7; size: -; V: TRBV7-9
CDR3: CASSPGQGARGTQYF; DNA: TGTGCCAGCAGCCCCGGGCAGGGGGCAAGGGGTACGCAGTATTTT; D: TRBD1; J: TRBJ2-3; size: -; V: TRBV2
CDR3: CASSQRTGNRDEQYF; DNA: TGTGCCAGCAGCCAGCGGACAGGGAATAGGGACGAGCAGTACTTC; D: TRBD1; J: TRBJ2-7; size: -; V: TRBV4-2
CDR3: CASSPQGTGEQFF; DNA: TGTGCCAGCAGCCCACAGGGTACTGGTGAGCAGTTCTTC; D: -; J: TRBJ2-1; size: -; V: TRBV9
CDR3: CASSLGTFYEQYF; DNA: TGTGCCAGCAGCCTCGGGACTTTCTACGAGCAGTACTTC; D: -; J: TRBJ2-7; size: once; V: TRBV6-1
CDR3: CASNEGRGYYGYTF; DNA: TGTGCCAGCAACGAAGGCAGGGGTTACTATGGCTACACCTTC; D: -; J: TRBJ1-2; size: -; V: TRBV7-9
CDR3: CASSPTGTPYEQYF; DNA: TGTGCTAGCAGCCCGACAGGGACCCCTTACGAGCAGTACTTC; D: TRBD1; J: TRBJ2-7; size: -; V: TRBV7-7
CDR3: CASSPMRAEETQYF; DNA: TGTGCCAGCTCACCAATGAGAGCCGAAGAGACCCAGTACTTC; D: -; J: TRBJ2-5; size: -; V: TRBV18
CDR3: CASSPIKDPGGTGELFF; DNA: TGTGCCAGCAGCCCAATTAAGGACCCCGGAGGGACCGGGGAGCTGTTTTTT; D: -; J: TRBJ2-2; size: -; V: TRBV7-6
CDR3: CASQRDSLTFF; DNA: TGTGCCAGTCAGAGGGACAGTTTAACTTTCTTT; D: TRBD1; J: TRBJ1-1; size: -; V: TRBV19
CDR3: CASSPRSGGVDEQYF; DNA: TGTGCCAGCAGTCCCAGGTCAGGGGGAGTTGACGAGCAGTACTTC; D: TRBD1; J: TRBJ2-7; size: -; V: TRBV28
CDR3: CASSEVKGIDYGYTF; DNA: TGTGCCAGCAGTGAAGTTAAGGGGATAGACTATGGCTACACCTTC; D: -; J: TRBJ1-2; size: -; V: TRBV2
CDR3: CASSLSGSYNEQFF; DNA: TGTGCCAGCAGCTTATCCGGGAGTTACAATGAGCAGTTCTTC; D: -; J: TRBJ2-1; size: -; V: TRBV7-9
CDR3: CASSQVGGTGEKLFF; DNA: TGCGCCAGCAGCCAAGTGGGGGGGACCGGGGAGAAACTGTTTTTT; D: -; J: TRBJ1-4; size: -; V: TRBV4-1
CDR3: CSSSLGVYGYTF; DNA: TGTTCCAGCAGCTTAGGAGTCTATGGCTACACCTTC; D: -; J: TRBJ1-2; size: -; V: TRBV7-9
CDR3: CASSPLGGANTEAFF; DNA: TGTGCCAGCAGCCCTCTGGGGGGGGCGAACACTGAAGCTTTCTTT; D: -; J: TRBJ1-1; size: few; V: TRBV7-3
CDR3: CASSDSWGLDLRTQYF; DNA: TGTGCCAGCAGTGACTCTTGGGGACTAGATCTTCGAACGCAGTATTTT; D: TRBD2; J: TRBJ2-3; size: -; V: TRBV6-4
CDR3: CASSKGTTSGNTIYF; DNA: TGTGCCAGTAGTAAGGGGACAACCTCTGGAAACACCATATATTTT; D: -; J: TRBJ1-3; size: -; V: TRBV19
CDR3: CASSWGQGTYEQYF; DNA: TGTGCCAGCAGCTGGGGACAGGGTACCTACGAGCAGTACTTC; D: TRBD1; J: TRBJ2-7; size: -; V: TRBV7-2
CDR3: CASSQDGGAGANVLTF; DNA: TGTGCCAGCAGCCAAGATGGGGGGGCTGGGGCCAACGTCCTGACTTTC; D: TRBD2; J: TRBJ2-6; size: -; V: TRBV5-4
CDR3: CASSFQRGNSYEQYF; DNA: TGTGCCAGCAGCTTCCAGCGGGGCAACTCCTACGAGCAGTACTTC; D: TRBD2; J: TRBJ2-7; size: -; V: TRBV5-4
CDR3: CASSWGQGTNQPQHF; DNA: TGTGCCAGCAGTTGGGGACAGGGAACCAATCAGCCCCAGCATTTT; D: TRBD1; J: TRBJ1-5; size: -; V: TRBV27
CDR3: CASSSPGEASYNEQFF; DNA: TGCGCCAGCAGTTCCCCGGGGGAGGCCTCCTACAATGAGCAGTTCTTC; D: -; J: TRBJ2-1; size: -; V: TRBV5-1
CDR3: CASSAREGPGTEAFF; DNA: TGTGCCAGCAGTGCCCGTGAAGGCCCCGGGACTGAAGCTTTCTTT; D: -; J: TRBJ1-1; size: -; V: TRBV6-1
CDR3: CASSQQNSNEQFF; DNA: TGTGCCAGCAGCCAACAAAACAGCAATGAGCAGTTCTTC; D: -; J: TRBJ2-1; size: -; V: TRBV11-3
CDR3: CASSYSTSGGGNEQFF; DNA: TGTGCCAGCAGTTACTCGACTAGCGGAGGGGGGAATGAGCAGTTCTTC; D: TRBD2; J: TRBJ2-1; size: few; V: TRBV6-5
CDR3: CASRFTGLAGDEQYF; DNA: TGTGCCAGCAGATTCACGGGACTAGCGGGAGATGAGCAGTACTTC; D: TRBD2; J: TRBJ2-5; size: -; V: TRBV2
CDR3: CASSPYQEHTEAFF; DNA: TGTGCCAGCTCACCTTACCAGGAACACACTGAAGCTTTCTTT; D: -; J: TRBJ1-1; size: -; V: TRBV18
CDR3: CSVPGTSYTQYF; DNA: TGCAGCGTCCCAGGGACATCTTATACGCAGTATTTT; D: -; J: TRBJ2-3; size: -; V: TRBV29-1
CDR3: CASSLDVRGWTEAFF; DNA: TGTGCCAGCAGCTTAGATGTCCGGGGGTGGACTGAAGCTTTCTTT; D: -; J: TRBJ1-1; size: -; V: TRBV7-6
CDR3: CASRKQGVDTQYF; DNA: TGTGCCAGCAGAAAACAGGGGGTAGATACGCAGTATTTT; D: TRBD1; J: TRBJ2-3; size: -; V: TRBV6-5
CDR3: CASSPWTSGSEETQYF; DNA: TGTGCCAGCAGCCCGTGGACTAGCGGGAGCGAAGAGACCCAGTACTTC; D: TRBD2; J: TRBJ2-5; size: -; V: TRBV7-8
CDR3: CASSRQGSQPQHF; DNA: TGTGCCAGCAGTCGACAGGGTTCTCAGCCCCAGCATTTT; D: TRBD1; J: TRBJ1-5; size: -; V: TRBV27
CDR3: CASSLMGQRADGYTF; DNA: TGCGCCAGCAGCTTGATGGGACAGAGGGCGGATGGCTACACCTTC; D: TRBD1; J: TRBJ1-2; size: -; V: TRBV5-1
CDR3: CASSETSGRDEQFF; DNA: TGTGCCAGTAGTGAGACTAGCGGGCGAGATGAGCAGTTCTTC; D: TRBD2; J: TRBJ2-1; size: -; V: TRBV19
CDR3: CASSSSSLSYGYTF; DNA: TGCGCCAGCAGTTCGTCGTCCCTTTCCTATGGCTACACCTTC; D: -; J: TRBJ1-2; size: -; V: TRBV5-1
CDR3: CAWSHRPVAGMDEQYF; DNA: TGTGCCTGGAGTCACCGTCCCGTAGCGGGAATGGACGAGCAGTACTTC; D: TRBD2; J: TRBJ2-7; size: -; V: TRBV30
CDR3: CASSWRQGVDGYTF; DNA: TGCGCCAGCAGCTGGAGACAGGGGGTTGATGGCTACACCTTC; D: TRBD1; J: TRBJ1-2; size: -; V: TRBV5-1
CDR3: CATSRVAWIGDQETQYF; DNA: TGTGCCACCAGCAGAGTGGCGTGGATAGGGGATCAAGAGACCCAGTACTTC; D: -; J: TRBJ2-5; size: -; V: TRBV15
CDR3: CASSHRDRGVGAKNIQYF; DNA: TGTGCCAGCAGCCACCGGGACAGGGGAGTTGGGGCCAAAAACATTCAGTACTTC; D: TRBD1; J: TRBJ2-4; size: -; V: TRBV7-9
CDR3: CASSRRFVRNEQFF; DNA: TGTGCCAGCAGTCGGAGGTTTGTACGCAATGAGCAGTTCTTC; D: -; J: TRBJ2-1; size: -; V: TRBV6-1